A selection of T cell receptor beta chains follows, all from one sample in a study of shared clonotypes between healthy human individuals. The assay was immunoSEQ multiplex PCR, and TCRdb's table has in-frame clones only and misses some. The top ten clones hold approximately 22% of a sample with approximately 720,000 clones, 92% of them seen once. The sample taken for sequencing was naive CD8+ T cells sorted from blood. Every receptor here comes from a man aged 25-40 years in good health. The CDR3 runs from the conserved cysteine through the conserved F or W. The D gene is left open where the match is weak. The size entry is marked missing in some rows and otherwise reads once, few, many or a size class.

V gene: TRBV7-9; J gene: TRBJ2-7; D gene: TRBD2; clone size: .; CDR3 DNA: TGTGCCAGCAGCGGACTAGCGGGAGGGCCCGACGAGCAGTACTTC; CDR3 protein: CASSGLAGGPDEQYF
V gene: TRBV19; J gene: TRBJ2-3; D gene: .; clone size: once; CDR3 DNA: TGTGCCAGTAGTAGTGTAAGGAGCCGGCAGGTGGATACGCAGTATTTT; CDR3 protein: CASSSVRSRQVDTQYF
V gene: TRBV11-2; J gene: TRBJ1-1; D gene: TRBD1; clone size: few; CDR3 DNA: TGTGCCAGCAGTCGGACAGGGAGCACTGAAGCTTTCTTT; CDR3 protein: CASSRTGSTEAFF
V gene: TRBV19; J gene: TRBJ1-1; D gene: .; clone size: .; CDR3 DNA: TGTGCCGTAGAGTCGGGGGAGGGGAAGAGTGAAGCTTTCTTT; CDR3 protein: CAVESGEGKSEAFF
V gene: TRBV7-9; J gene: TRBJ1-2; D gene: .; clone size: .; CDR3 DNA: TGTGCCAGCAGCTCTTCTACAGGGTTTTCTGGCTACACCTTC; CDR3 protein: CASSSSTGFSGYTF
V gene: TRBV11-2; J gene: TRBJ2-7; D gene: .; clone size: .; CDR3 DNA: TGTGCCAGCAGCCCTCAGGGCTTCGACGAGCAGTACTTC; CDR3 protein: CASSPQGFDEQYF
V gene: TRBV28; J gene: TRBJ2-3; D gene: .; clone size: .; CDR3 DNA: TGTGCCAGCAGTCCGCAGGGGCGCACAGATACGCAGTATTTT; CDR3 protein: CASSPQGRTDTQYF
V gene: TRBV5-5; J gene: TRBJ1-1; D gene: .; clone size: once; CDR3 DNA: TGTGCCAGCAGCTTGAGGCCCTTTGGAAACACTGAAGCTTTCTTT; CDR3 protein: CASSLRPFGNTEAFF
V gene: TRBV9; J gene: TRBJ2-3; D gene: TRBD2; clone size: .; CDR3 DNA: TGTGCCAGCAGCTTCAGAGGACTAGCGACTAGCACAGATACGCAGTATTTT; CDR3 protein: CASSFRGLATSTDTQYF
V gene: TRBV10-3; J gene: TRBJ2-7; D gene: TRBD2; clone size: .; CDR3 DNA: TGTGCCATCAGTGAGTCGGGTAGCGGGAGGTCCTACGAGCAGTACTTC; CDR3 protein: CAISESGSGRSYEQYF
V gene: TRBV5-1; J gene: TRBJ1-1; D gene: .; clone size: .; CDR3 DNA: TGCGCCAGCAGCTTGGTCGATGGGGCAGAAGCTTTCTTT; CDR3 protein: CASSLVDGAEAFF
V gene: TRBV4-1; J gene: TRBJ1-4; D gene: .; clone size: .; CDR3 DNA: TGCGCCAGCAGCCCCTTGAGGGGTGGTGAAAAACTGTTTTTT; CDR3 protein: CASSPLRGGEKLFF
V gene: TRBV7-9; J gene: TRBJ2-3; D gene: TRBD2; clone size: .; CDR3 DNA: TGTGCCAGCAGCATTAGCGGGAGTTCTGGAGATACGCAGTATTTT; CDR3 protein: CASSISGSSGDTQYF
V gene: TRBV7-9; J gene: TRBJ2-1; D gene: .; clone size: few; CDR3 DNA: TGTGCCAGCAGCCCCCTGGATGAGCAGTTCTTC; CDR3 protein: CASSPLDEQFF
V gene: TRBV5-6; J gene: TRBJ2-3; D gene: .; clone size: .; CDR3 DNA: TGTGCCAGCAGCTTGAGGCGGGGTAGCACAGATACGCAGTATTTT; CDR3 protein: CASSLRRGSTDTQYF
V gene: TRBV10-3; J gene: TRBJ2-7; D gene: .; clone size: .; CDR3 DNA: TGTGCCATCAGTGTCTCGGACAACCCCTACGAGCAGTACTTC; CDR3 protein: CAISVSDNPYEQYF
V gene: TRBV19; J gene: TRBJ2-2; D gene: .; clone size: .; CDR3 DNA: TGTGCCAGTAGTATCGGGGCAGGCGGGGAGCTGTTTTTT; CDR3 protein: CASSIGAGGELFF
V gene: TRBV15; J gene: TRBJ2-7; D gene: TRBD1; clone size: .; CDR3 DNA: TGTGCCACTTCTTTGGGGACAGGGGGCGACGAGCAGTACTTC; CDR3 protein: CATSLGTGGDEQYF
V gene: TRBV30; J gene: TRBJ2-6; D gene: .; clone size: .; CDR3 DNA: TGTGCCTGGAGTCGAACTGGGGCGAGCACTGGGGCCAACGTCCTGACTTTC; CDR3 protein: CAWSRTGASTGANVLTF
V gene: TRBV29-1; J gene: TRBJ1-1; D gene: .; clone size: once; CDR3 DNA: TGCAGCGTTGGGGTGGGGAGTGAAGCTTTCTTT; CDR3 protein: CSVGVGSEAFF
V gene: TRBV6-6; J gene: TRBJ2-5; D gene: .; clone size: .; CDR3 DNA: TGTGCCAGCAGTTACGTTTTCCAAGAGACCCAGTACTTC; CDR3 protein: CASSYVFQETQYF
V gene: TRBV5-5; J gene: TRBJ2-7; D gene: .; clone size: .; CDR3 DNA: TGTGCCAGCAGCTTCCAGTTCGGTTACGAGCAGTACTTC; CDR3 protein: CASSFQFGYEQYF
V gene: TRBV6-5; J gene: TRBJ2-7; D gene: .; clone size: .; CDR3 DNA: TGTGCCAGCAGCGAACATTTCTCCTACGAGCAGTACTTC; CDR3 protein: CASSEHFSYEQYF
V gene: TRBV7-9; J gene: TRBJ2-7; D gene: .; clone size: .; CDR3 DNA: TGTGCCAGCAGCTTAGCTATGGCCTACGAGCAGTACTTC; CDR3 protein: CASSLAMAYEQYF
V gene: TRBV29-1; J gene: TRBJ2-2; D gene: .; clone size: few; CDR3 DNA: TGCAGCGTTGATACCGGGGAGCTGTTTTTT; CDR3 protein: CSVDTGELFF
V gene: TRBV29-1; J gene: TRBJ2-7; D gene: .; clone size: .; CDR3 DNA: TGCAGCGTTGAAGAGGACTACTACGAGCAGTACTTC; CDR3 protein: CSVEEDYYEQYF
V gene: TRBV5-6; J gene: TRBJ2-4; D gene: .; clone size: .; CDR3 DNA: TGTGCCAGCAGCTTCCCGGTGGGAACGGCCAAAAACATTCAGTACTTC; CDR3 protein: CASSFPVGTAKNIQYF
V gene: TRBV11-2; J gene: TRBJ2-7; D gene: TRBD2; clone size: .; CDR3 DNA: TGTGCCAGCAGCGACGAGGTCCCGCTAGCGGAGGACTCCTACGAGCAGTACTTC; CDR3 protein: CASSDEVPLAEDSYEQYF
V gene: TRBV14; J gene: TRBJ2-7; D gene: .; clone size: .; CDR3 DNA: TGTGCCAGCAGCCGGTGGGCAGGGGGACTATACGAGCAGTACTTC; CDR3 protein: CASSRWAGGLYEQYF
V gene: TRBV5-4; J gene: TRBJ2-3; D gene: TRBD1; clone size: .; CDR3 DNA: TGTGCCAGCAAACCCCACGGGACAGGGGTAACAGATACGCAGTATTTT; CDR3 protein: CASKPHGTGVTDTQYF
V gene: TRBV5-1; J gene: TRBJ2-7; D gene: TRBD1; clone size: .; CDR3 DNA: TGCGCCAGCAGCTTGGGGGACAGTATTACCTACGAGCAGTACTTC; CDR3 protein: CASSLGDSITYEQYF
V gene: TRBV19; J gene: TRBJ2-7; D gene: TRBD1; clone size: .; CDR3 DNA: TGTGCCAGTAGTAGGGACAGCTACGAGCAGTACTTC; CDR3 protein: CASSRDSYEQYF
V gene: TRBV7-9; J gene: TRBJ1-2; D gene: .; clone size: once; CDR3 DNA: TGTGCCAGCAGCCATGGCTATGGCTACACCTTC; CDR3 protein: CASSHGYGYTF
V gene: TRBV18; J gene: TRBJ2-7; D gene: .; clone size: .; CDR3 DNA: TGTGCCAGCTCACCACCGTACAGCGGCTACGAGCAGTACTTC; CDR3 protein: CASSPPYSGYEQYF